The clone carrying this T cell receptor beta chain has at least ten counts. This entry is derived from a study of T-cell reconstitution after alpha-beta-depleted transplantation in children. Unique molecular identifiers tagged the TCRbeta library. TCRdb used MiXCR to reprocess the PCR reads, holding one entry per CDR3 protein. The profile covers about 480,000 distinct CDR3 sequences, with approximately 12% appearing a single time and about 6% taken by the ten largest. CDR1 and CDR2 (germline): MNHEY, SVGAGI. The CDR3 runs to 13 residues. Deletions cut 8 bases from V and 0 bases from J, with 8 bases between.

The sequenced sample was PBMCs from the stem cell graft donor, obtained from the stem cell graft. The sequence was obtained from a human donor who donated a stem cell graft to a child with combined immunodeficiency. This chain connects TRBV6-5 to TRBJ2-1; no clear D. CDR3 DNA: TGTGCCAGCGCCCTTAGCTCCTACAATGAGCAGTTCTTC. Amino acids: CASALSSYNEQFF.